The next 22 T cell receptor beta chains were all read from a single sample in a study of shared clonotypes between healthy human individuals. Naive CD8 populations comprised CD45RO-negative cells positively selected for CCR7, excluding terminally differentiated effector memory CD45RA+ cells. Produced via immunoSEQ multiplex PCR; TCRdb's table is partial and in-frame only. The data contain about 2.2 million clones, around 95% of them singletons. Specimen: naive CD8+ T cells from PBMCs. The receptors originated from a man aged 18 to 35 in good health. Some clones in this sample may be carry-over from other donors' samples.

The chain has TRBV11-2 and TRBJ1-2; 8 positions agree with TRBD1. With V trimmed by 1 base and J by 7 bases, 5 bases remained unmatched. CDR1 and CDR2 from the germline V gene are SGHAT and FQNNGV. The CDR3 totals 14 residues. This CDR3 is CASSLGARGPGYTF. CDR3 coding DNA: TGTGCCAGCAGCTTAGGGGCCAGGGGGCCTGGCTACACCTTC. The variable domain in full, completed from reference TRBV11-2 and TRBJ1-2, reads EAGVAQSPRYKIIEKRQSVAFWCNPISGHATLYWYQQILGQGPKLLIQFQNNGVVDDSQLPKDRFSAERLKGVDSTLKIQPAKLEDSAVYLCASSLGARGPGYTFGSGTRLTVV.

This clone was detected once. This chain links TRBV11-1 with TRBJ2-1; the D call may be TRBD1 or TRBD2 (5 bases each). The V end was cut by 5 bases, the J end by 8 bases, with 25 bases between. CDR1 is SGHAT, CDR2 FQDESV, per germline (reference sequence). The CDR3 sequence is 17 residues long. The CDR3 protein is CASSPGVWGRLMYEQFF. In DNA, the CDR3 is TGTGCCAGCAGCCCCGGGGTTTGGGGGAGATTAATGTATGAGCAGTTCTTC.

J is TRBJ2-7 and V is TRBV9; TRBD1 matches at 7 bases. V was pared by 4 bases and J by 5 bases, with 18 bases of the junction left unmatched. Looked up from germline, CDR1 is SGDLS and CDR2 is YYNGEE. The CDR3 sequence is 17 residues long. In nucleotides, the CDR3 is TGTGCCAGCAGCCAGTCATTGGGTCAAGGGGGCAGCGACGAGCAGTACTTC. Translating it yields CASSQSLGQGGSDEQYF. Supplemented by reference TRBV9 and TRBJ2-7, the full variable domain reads DSGVTQTPKHLITATGQRVTLRCSPRSGDLSVYWYQQSLDQGLQFLIQYYNGEERAKGNILERFSAQQFPDLHSELNLSSLELGDSALYFCASSQSLGQGGSDEQYFGPGTRLTVT.

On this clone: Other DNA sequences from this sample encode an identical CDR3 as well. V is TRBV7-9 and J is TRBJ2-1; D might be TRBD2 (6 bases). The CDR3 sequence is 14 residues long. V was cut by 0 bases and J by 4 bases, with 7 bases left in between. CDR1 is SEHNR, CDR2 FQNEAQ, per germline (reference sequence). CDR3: CASSLAGGYNEQFF. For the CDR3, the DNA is TGTGCCAGCAGCTTAGCGGGAGGTTACAATGAGCAGTTCTTC.

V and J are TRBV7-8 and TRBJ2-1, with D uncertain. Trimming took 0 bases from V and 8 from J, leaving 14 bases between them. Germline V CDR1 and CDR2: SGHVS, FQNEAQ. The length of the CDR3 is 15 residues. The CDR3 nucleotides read TGTGCCAGCAGCTTAGCCCGGGCTAGTTCAGATGAGCAGTTCTTC. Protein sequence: CASSLARASSDEQFF.

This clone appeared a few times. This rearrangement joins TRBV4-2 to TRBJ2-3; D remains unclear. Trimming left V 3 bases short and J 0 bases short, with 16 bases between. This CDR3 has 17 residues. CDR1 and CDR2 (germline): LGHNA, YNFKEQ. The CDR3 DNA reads TGTGCCAGCAGCCAGTCGTTAGGCGACCTGAGCACAGATACGCAGTATTTT. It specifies CASSQSLGDLSTDTQYF.

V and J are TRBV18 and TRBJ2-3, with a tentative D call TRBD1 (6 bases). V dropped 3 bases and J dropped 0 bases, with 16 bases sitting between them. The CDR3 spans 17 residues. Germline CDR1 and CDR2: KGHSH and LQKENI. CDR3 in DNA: TGTGCCAGCTCACCGACCCGAGGACAGTTTAGCACAGATACGCAGTATTTT. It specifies CASSPTRGQFSTDTQYF. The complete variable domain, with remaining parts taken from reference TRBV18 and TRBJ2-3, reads NAGVMQNPRHLVRRRGQEARLRCSPMKGHSHVYWYRQLPEEGLKFMVYLQKENIIDESGMPKERFSAEFPKEGPSILRIQQVVRGDSAAYFCASSPTRGQFSTDTQYFGPGTRLTVL.

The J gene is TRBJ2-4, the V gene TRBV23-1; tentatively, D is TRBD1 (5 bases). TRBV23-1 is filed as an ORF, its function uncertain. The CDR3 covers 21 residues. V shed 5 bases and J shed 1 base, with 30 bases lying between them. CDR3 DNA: TGCGCCAGCAGTTTTCCCCATGTGAGGCAGGGTGTTTTTCGGGCCAAAAACATTCAGTACTTC. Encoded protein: CASSFPHVRQGVFRAKNIQYF.

CDR3 DNA sequence: TGTGCCATCAGTGAGTCTGTCGCAATCACCTACGAGCAGTACTTC. Amino acid sequence: CAISESVAITYEQYF. The gene calls are TRBV10-3 and TRBJ2-7; D is undetermined. The CDR3 length is 15 residues. V lost 0 bases and J 2 bases, leaving 11 bases between the germline ends. The germline CDR1 and CDR2 sequences are ENHRY and SYGVKD.

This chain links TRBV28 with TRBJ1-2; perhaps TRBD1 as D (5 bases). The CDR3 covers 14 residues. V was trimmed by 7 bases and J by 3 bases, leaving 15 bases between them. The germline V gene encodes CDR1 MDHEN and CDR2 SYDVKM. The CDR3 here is CASTGVGGDYGYTF. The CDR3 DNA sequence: TGTGCCAGCACAGGAGTGGGGGGTGACTATGGCTACACCTTC.

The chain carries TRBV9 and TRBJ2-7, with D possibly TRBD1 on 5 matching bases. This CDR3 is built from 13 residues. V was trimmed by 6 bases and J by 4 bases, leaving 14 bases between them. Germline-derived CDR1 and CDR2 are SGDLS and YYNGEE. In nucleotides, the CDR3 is TGTGCCAGCACCGGTCCAGGGTTATACGAGCAGTACTTC. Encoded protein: CASTGPGLYEQYF.

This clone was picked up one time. For the CDR3, the DNA is TGCGCCAGCAGCCTTTGGGACAGGAGCTCCACAGATACGCAGTATTTT. This sequence encodes CASSLWDRSSTDTQYF. The genes are TRBV4-3 and TRBJ2-3, with 8 bases fitting TRBD1. CDR3 size: 16 residues. The trim removed 4 bases at V and 2 bases at J, leaving 8 bases unmatched. Germline assignment: CDR1 LGHNA and CDR2 YSLEER.

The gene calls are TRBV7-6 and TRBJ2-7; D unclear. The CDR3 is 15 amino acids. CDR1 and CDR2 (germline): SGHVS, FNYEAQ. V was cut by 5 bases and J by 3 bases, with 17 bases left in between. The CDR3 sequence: CASSPFYERYYEQYF. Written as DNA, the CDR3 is TGTGCCAGCAGCCCCTTTTACGAGAGGTACTACGAGCAGTACTTC.

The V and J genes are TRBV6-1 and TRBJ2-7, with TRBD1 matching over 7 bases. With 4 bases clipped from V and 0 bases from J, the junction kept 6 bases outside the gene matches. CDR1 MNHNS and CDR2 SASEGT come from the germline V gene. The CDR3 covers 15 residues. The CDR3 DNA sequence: TGTGCCAGCAGTGCTGAGACAGGGAGCTCCTACGAGCAGTACTTC. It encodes CASSAETGSSYEQYF.

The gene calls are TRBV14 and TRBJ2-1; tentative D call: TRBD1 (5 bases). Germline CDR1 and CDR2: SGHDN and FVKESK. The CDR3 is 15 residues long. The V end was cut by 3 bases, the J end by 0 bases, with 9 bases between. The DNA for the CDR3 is TGTGCCAGCAGCCACAGGGTAAGCTCCTACAATGAGCAGTTCTTC. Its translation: CASSHRVSSYNEQFF. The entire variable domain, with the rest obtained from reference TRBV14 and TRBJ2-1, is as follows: EAGVTQFPSHSVIEKGQTVTLRCDPISGHDNLYWYRRVMGKEIKFLLHFVKESKQDESGMPNNRFLAERTGGTYSTLKVQPAELEDSGVYFCASSHRVSSYNEQFFGPGTRLTVL.

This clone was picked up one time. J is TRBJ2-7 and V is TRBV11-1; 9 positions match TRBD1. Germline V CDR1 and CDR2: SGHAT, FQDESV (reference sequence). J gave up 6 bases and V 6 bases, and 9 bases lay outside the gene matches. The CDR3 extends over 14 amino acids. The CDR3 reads CASRKDRGRGEQYF. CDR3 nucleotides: TGTGCCAGCAGGAAGGACAGGGGACGGGGCGAGCAGTACTTC.

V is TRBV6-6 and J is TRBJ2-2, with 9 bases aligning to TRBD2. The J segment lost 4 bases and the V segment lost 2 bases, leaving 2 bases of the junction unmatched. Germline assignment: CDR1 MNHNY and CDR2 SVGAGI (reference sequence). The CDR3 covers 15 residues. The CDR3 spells CASSYGGRGTGELFF. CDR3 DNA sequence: TGTGCCAGCAGTTACGGCGGGAGGGGCACCGGGGAGCTGTTTTTT.

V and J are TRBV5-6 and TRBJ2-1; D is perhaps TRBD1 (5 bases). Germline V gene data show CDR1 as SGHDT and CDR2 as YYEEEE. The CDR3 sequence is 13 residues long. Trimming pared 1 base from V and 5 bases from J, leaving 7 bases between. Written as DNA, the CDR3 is TGTGCCAGCAGCTTGCTGACAGACAATGAGCAGTTCTTC. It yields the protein CASSLLTDNEQFF.

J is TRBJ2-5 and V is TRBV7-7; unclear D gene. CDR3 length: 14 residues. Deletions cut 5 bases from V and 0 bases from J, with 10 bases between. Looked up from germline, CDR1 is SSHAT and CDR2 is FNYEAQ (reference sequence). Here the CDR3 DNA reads TGTGCCAGCAGCATTGGACGTAACCAAGAGACCCAGTACTTC. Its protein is CASSIGRNQETQYF. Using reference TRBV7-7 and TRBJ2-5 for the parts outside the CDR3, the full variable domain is GAGVSQSPRYKVTKRGQDVTLRCDPISSHATLYWYQQALGQGPEFLTYFNYEAQPDKSGLPSDRFSAERPEGSISTLTIQRTEQRDSAMYRCASSIGRNQETQYFGPGTRLLVL.

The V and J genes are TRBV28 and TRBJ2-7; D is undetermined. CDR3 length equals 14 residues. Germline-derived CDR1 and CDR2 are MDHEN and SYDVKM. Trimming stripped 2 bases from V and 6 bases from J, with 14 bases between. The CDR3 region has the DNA TGTGCCAGCAGTTTAGACGTGTCTTGGGGCGAGCAGTACTTC. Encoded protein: CASSLDVSWGEQYF.

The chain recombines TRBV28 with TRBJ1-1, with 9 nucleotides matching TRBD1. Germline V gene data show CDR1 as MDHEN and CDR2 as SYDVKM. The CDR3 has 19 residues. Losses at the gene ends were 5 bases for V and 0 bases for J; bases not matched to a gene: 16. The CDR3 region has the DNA TGTGCCAGCAGTCAAACAGGGGGCGGACTTCAGTTCATGAACACTGAAGCTTTCTTT. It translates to CASSQTGGGLQFMNTEAFF. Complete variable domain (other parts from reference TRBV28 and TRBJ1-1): DVKVTQSSRYLVKRTGEKVFLECVQDMDHENMFWYRQDPGLGLRLIYFSYDVKMKEKGDIPEGYSVSREKKERFSLILESASTNQTSMYLCASSQTGGGLQFMNTEAFFGQGTRLTVV.

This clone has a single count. This CDR3 is CASRQTGIYGYTF. The CDR3, as DNA: TGTGCCAGCAGACAGACAGGAATCTATGGCTACACCTTC. The chain joins TRBV27 to TRBJ1-2, with D possibly matching TRBD1 (6 bases). With 6 bases removed from V and 4 bases from J, the gap between germline ends came to 12 bases. CDR1 and CDR2 (germline): MNHEY, SMNVEV (reference sequence). The CDR3 length is 13 residues.